Given below is one T cell receptor (beta chain) in context. Its antigen target is currently unknown. Base qualities were left out, and no much larger clone turns up one base away. The sample holds other DNA sequences that translate to the same CDR3. The CDR3 regions of human TCRbeta chains were analyzed by immunosequencing. As for the original processing: Repertoire TCRs were matched against a reference library of SARS-CoV-2-specific TCRs generated with the MIRA antigen-specificity platform. Breadth was defined as the fraction of unique TCRs that were SARS-CoV-2-associated. Depth was defined as the fraction of total T cells that were SARS-CoV-2-associated. Using the MIRA data, every spike-specific TCR was mapped to the spike region that the TCR reacted to and assigned to either a CD4 or a CD8 class. Log10-transformed breadth and depth values were compared by one-way ANOVA with Sidak's multiple comparisons tests. TCRdb holds this immuneACCESS table with in-frame rearrangements only. Some clones are missing; in checked studies, unresolved V genes explain under half, and the rest has no known cause. V, J and clone size are those of that table, while D and trimming were read from the DNA. For this sample the table gives 250,000 to 300,000 clones, of which roughly 93% were detected only once. The ten most abundant clones make up roughly 0.6% of the sample.

At the junction V is shortened by 4 bases and J by 3 bases, with 4 bases in between. The germline V gene provides CDR1 ENHRY and CDR2 SYGVKD. The cysteine opens and the phenylalanine closes a CDR3 of 11 amino acids. Kept here is only the CDR3 DNA, which spans 33 bases and is read in frame from base 1. The entry originates in a study of T cell responses to AZD1222 COVID-19 vaccine (dated by TCRdb to about 2021). A note on the overall study: TCR sequencing covered some 240 trial participants: 200 to 220 given two doses of AZD1222 and 26 given two doses of MenACWY control vaccine. Trial participants were enrolled by age into subgroups of 18-55, 56-69 and 70-plus years, and around 150, 28 and 57 TCR-sequenced participants, respectively, were included in these subgroups.

Results and caveats for the whole study, not just this receptor: Participants were mostly white British, with more females than males. The authors suggested clonal diversity may have been underestimated. Reportedly, close to half of the unique spike-specific TCRs recognized epitopes lying outside the regions that are mutated in the B.1.351 and B.1.1.7 variants. After two AZD1222 doses, spike-specific TCR breadth and depth were significantly higher than at day 0 and than in MenACWY recipients. Because no day 14 peak-response samples were available, repertoires were characterized only after the peak T cell response. In the small 56-69-year group, the increase in depth fell short of significance, most likely because of low power. The vaccine-associated CD4 TCRs covered the entire spike protein, and the dominant responses fell in regions 160-218 and 743-854. Conclusions about previously exposed vaccinees are limited because only six or seven AZD1222 recipients were SARS-CoV-2 seropositive at baseline.

The sample's time point, from its label and the paper: about 28 days (+/-7) after the second vaccine dose. AZD1222 recipients with second doses at about 4 weeks or about 12 weeks were pooled, because spike-specific TCR depth and breadth did not differ between schedules. The vaccinee samples were drawn from two UK trials, COV001 and COV002, one of which was a single-blind randomized controlled phase 2/3 trial testing AZD1222 (ChAdOx1 nCoV-19) in healthy adults. For TCRbeta chain sequencing, PBMC samples were collected from trial participants at day 0 and at day 28 after the second dose. The sample consisted of peripheral blood, taken 28 days after the second AZD1222 dose. The rearrangement joined TRBV10-3 to TRBJ2-7, with no confidently assigned D gene. This TCR came from an adult who received the AZD1222 COVID-19 vaccine. The CDR3 protein is CAISVNYEQYF. The nucleotide sequence reads as follows: TGTGCCATCAGTGTAAACTACGAGCAGTACTTC.